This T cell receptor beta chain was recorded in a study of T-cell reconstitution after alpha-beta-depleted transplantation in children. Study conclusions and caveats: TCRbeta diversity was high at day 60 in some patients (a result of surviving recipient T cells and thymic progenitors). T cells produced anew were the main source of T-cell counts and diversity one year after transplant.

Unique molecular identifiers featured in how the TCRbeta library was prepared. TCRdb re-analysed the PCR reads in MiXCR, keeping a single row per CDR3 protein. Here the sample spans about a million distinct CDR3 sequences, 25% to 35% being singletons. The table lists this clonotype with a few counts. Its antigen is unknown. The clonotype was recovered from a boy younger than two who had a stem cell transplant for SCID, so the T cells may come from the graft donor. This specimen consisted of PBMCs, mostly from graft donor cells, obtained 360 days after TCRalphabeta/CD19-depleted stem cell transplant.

The CDR3 nucleotides read TGCAGCGCCAGGAGGGGACAACCGAACACCGGGGAGCTGTTTTTT. Translating it yields CSARRGQPNTGELFF. The chain is built from TRBV29-1 and TRBJ2-2; D assignment may be TRBD1 or TRBD2 (6 bases each). This CDR3 spans 15 amino acids. The V gene lost 7 bases and the J gene lost 0 bases, with 15 bases spanning the gap. Germline CDR1 SQVTM, CDR2 ANQGSEA.